This T cell receptor (beta chain) came from a study of breast tumors, draining lymph nodes, adjacent tissues. Study-level points and caveats: Compared with lymph nodes, tumors were less diverse; compared with nontumor tissue, more. Most tumor T cells seemingly derive from lymph node, then expand in tumor. Luminal-like breast cancer showed significantly higher tumor–nontumor repertoire similarity than basal-like. The lymph node origin of tumor T cells was framed as consistent with a hypothesis, not demonstrated.

TCRdb passed the multiplex PCR reads through MiXCR, listing each CDR3 protein once. This sample has 170,000 or so distinct CDR3 sequences, with 30% to 35% found just once. Axillary draining lymph nodes of breast cancer patients supplied the node samples. Comments on this clonotype: Its target is unknown.

Germline assignment: CDR1 MNHEY and CDR2 SVGAGI. V lost 6 bases and J 4 bases, leaving 12 bases between the germline ends. The CDR3 has 13 amino acids. The clonotype comes from a female donor with breast cancer. Some clones in this sample may be carry-over from other donors' samples. V is TRBV6-5 and J is TRBJ2-5; D call uncertain. Input material: axillary lymph node tissue. The CDR3 nucleotides read TGTGCCAGCAGCCCCCAGCCATTAGAGACCCAGTACTTC. It specifies CASSPQPLETQYF.